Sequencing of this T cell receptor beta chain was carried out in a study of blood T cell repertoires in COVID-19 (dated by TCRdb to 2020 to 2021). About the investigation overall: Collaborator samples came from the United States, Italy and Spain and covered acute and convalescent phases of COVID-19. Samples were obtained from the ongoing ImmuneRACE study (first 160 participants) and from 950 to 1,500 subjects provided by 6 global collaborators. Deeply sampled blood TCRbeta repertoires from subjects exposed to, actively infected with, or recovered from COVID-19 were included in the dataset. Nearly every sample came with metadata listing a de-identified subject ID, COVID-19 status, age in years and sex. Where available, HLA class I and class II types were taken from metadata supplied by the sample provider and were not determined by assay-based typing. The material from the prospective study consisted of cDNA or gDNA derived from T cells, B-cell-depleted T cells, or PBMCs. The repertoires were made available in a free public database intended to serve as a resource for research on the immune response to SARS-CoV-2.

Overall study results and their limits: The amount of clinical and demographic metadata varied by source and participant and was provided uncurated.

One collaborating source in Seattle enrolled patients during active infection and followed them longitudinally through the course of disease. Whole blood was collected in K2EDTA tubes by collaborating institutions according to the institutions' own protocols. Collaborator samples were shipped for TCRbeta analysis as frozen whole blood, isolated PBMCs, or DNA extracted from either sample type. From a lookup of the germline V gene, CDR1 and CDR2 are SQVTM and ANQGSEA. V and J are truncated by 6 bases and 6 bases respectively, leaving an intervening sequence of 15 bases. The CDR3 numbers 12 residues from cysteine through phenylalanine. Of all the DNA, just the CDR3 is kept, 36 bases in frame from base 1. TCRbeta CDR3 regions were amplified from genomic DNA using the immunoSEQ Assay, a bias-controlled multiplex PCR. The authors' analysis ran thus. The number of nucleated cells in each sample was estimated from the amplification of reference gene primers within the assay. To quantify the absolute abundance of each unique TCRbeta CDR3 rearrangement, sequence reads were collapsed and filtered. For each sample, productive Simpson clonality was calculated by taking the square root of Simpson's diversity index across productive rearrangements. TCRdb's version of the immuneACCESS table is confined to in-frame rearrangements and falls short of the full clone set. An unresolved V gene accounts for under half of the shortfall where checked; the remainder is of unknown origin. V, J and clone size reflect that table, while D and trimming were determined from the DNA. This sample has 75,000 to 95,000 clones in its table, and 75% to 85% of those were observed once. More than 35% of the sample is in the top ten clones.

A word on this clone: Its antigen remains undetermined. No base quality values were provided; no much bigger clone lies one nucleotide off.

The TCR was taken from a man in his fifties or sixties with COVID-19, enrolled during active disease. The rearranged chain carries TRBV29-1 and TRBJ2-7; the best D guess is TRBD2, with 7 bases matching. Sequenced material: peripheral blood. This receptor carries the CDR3 CSVSGGPGEQYF. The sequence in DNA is TGCAGCGTCTCCGGGGGGCCGGGCGAGCAGTACTTC.